This is a list of T cell receptor beta chains from one sample in a study of blood T cells in healthy people across ages. Using its own MiXCR run on the 5' RACE reads, TCRdb lists one record per CDR3 protein. The sample consists of about 1.4 million distinct CDR3 sequences, around 59% of them appearing once. Sequencing was done on a sample of blood. The receptors stem from a young man in good health. The CDR3 runs from the conserved cysteine through the conserved F or W. A D gene is named only where the DNA matches it firmly. Clone size, where shown, is once, few, many, or a class for clones that have expanded.

v_call	d_call	clone_size	j_call	cdr3_nt	cdr3_aa
TRBV20-1	TRBD1	NA	TRBJ2-1	TGCAGTGCTTTGGGGCAGGGGGCTGGTAATGAGCAGTTCTTC	CSALGQGAGNEQFF
TRBV28	NA	NA	TRBJ1-1	TGTGCCAGCAGTTTTAGCGGAAGACAGCCAGAAGCTTTCTTT	CASSFSGRQPEAFF
TRBV12-3/TRBV12-4	NA	NA	TRBJ2-6	TGTGCCAGCAGTTCCGGTCAAACCGGGGCCAACGTCCTGACTTTC	CASSSGQTGANVLTF
TRBV27	NA	NA	TRBJ1-5	TGTGCCAGCAGTTCTCTCGAAGGCAATCAGCCCCAGCATTTT	CASSSLEGNQPQHF
TRBV6-5	NA	few	TRBJ2-7	TGTGCCAGCAGTTACGGGGGGATTCCACCCTACGAGCAGTACTTC	CASSYGGIPPYEQYF
TRBV7-2	TRBD2	NA	TRBJ2-7	TGTGCCAGCAGCCTCCTGAGCGGGAGGAGCGAGCAGTACTTC	CASSLLSGRSEQYF
TRBV7-2	NA	once	TRBJ1-3	TGTGCCAGCAGCTTAGCGCAATACGGTCGGATCTCTGGAAACACCATATATTTT	CASSLAQYGRISGNTIYF
TRBV2	NA	NA	TRBJ2-7	TGTGCCAGCAGTGAAAACATCAGGGGCCCCGATTACGAGCAGTACTTC	CASSENIRGPDYEQYF
TRBV20-1	TRBD2	NA	TRBJ2-1	TGCAGTGCTAGAGATGAGTGGGACTATAATGAGCAGTTCTTC	CSARDEWDYNEQFF
TRBV12-3/TRBV12-4	TRBD1	NA	TRBJ1-1	TGTGCCAGCAGTCAACAGGGGGCCGTGTATGCTTTCTTT	CASSQQGAVYAFF
TRBV4-2	NA	few	TRBJ2-7	TGTGCCAGCAGCCAAGGCCGGCTTTACTACGAGCAGTACTTC	CASSQGRLYYEQYF
TRBV14	NA	NA	TRBJ2-1	TGTGCCAGCAGCCAAGACTGGGGGACCTTTTTCAATGAGCAGTTCTTC	CASSQDWGTFFNEQFF
TRBV24-1	TRBD2	once	TRBJ2-7	TGTGCCACCAGCGATATAGCGGGAGGATACAATGAGCAGTACTTC	CATSDIAGGYNEQYF
TRBV24-1	TRBD1	few	TRBJ2-3	TGTGCCACCAGCAACGGACAGGGGTACGAGGATACGCAGTATTTT	CATSNGQGYEDTQYF
TRBV12-5	NA	NA	TRBJ2-7	TGTGCTAGTGGTTCTCCAACCAGCCTACACGAGCAGTACTTC	CASGSPTSLHEQYF
TRBV24-1	NA	NA	TRBJ2-5	TGTGCCACCAGCCACGGGCCGACGAAGAAGACCCAGTACTTC	CATSHGPTKKTQYF
TRBV6-5	NA	NA	TRBJ1-2	TGTGCCAGCAGTTACTCGGGGACCGAGGTCTATGGCTACACCTTC	CASSYSGTEVYGYTF
TRBV20-1	NA	few	TRBJ2-1	TGCAGTGCTAGAATAGCGAGCAATGAGCAGTTCTTC	CSARIASNEQFF
TRBV4-1	NA	NA	TRBJ1-1	TGCGCCAGCAGCCTAATCACGAACACCATGACCACTGAAGCTTTCTTT	CASSLITNTMTTEAFF
TRBV28	TRBD1	NA	TRBJ1-6	TGTGCCAGCAGTTTCCTAGGACAGGAGGATAATTCACCCCTCCACTTT	CASSFLGQEDNSPLHF
TRBV4-1	NA	few	TRBJ2-1	TGCGCCAGCAGCCAAGTGGGGACGGCTAATGAGCAGTTCTTC	CASSQVGTANEQFF
TRBV6-6	TRBD1	NA	TRBJ2-7	TGTGCCACCCATCCCTCCGGGACAGCCTACGAGCAGTACTTC	CATHPSGTAYEQYF
TRBV13	NA	few	TRBJ2-5	TGTGCCAGCAGCTTACGAGACAGAAAAGAGACCCAGTACTTC	CASSLRDRKETQYF
TRBV11-2	NA	NA	TRBJ2-1	TGTGCCAGCAGCGCATCGGGACTGCCGTTCTTC	CASSASGLPFF
TRBV7-6	NA	NA	TRBJ2-7	TGTGCCAGCAGCTTAGATGGGACCCACTCCTACGAGCAGTACTTC	CASSLDGTHSYEQYF
TRBV27	NA	NA	TRBJ1-1	TGTGCCAGCAGTTTAATTTGGGGTGCTAGCATCACTGAAGCTTTCTTT	CASSLIWGASITEAFF
TRBV3-1	NA	NA	TRBJ1-5	TGTGCCAGCAGCCAAAGTTGGCCGGGTGACCAGCCCCAGCATTTT	CASSQSWPGDQPQHF
TRBV29-1	NA	few	TRBJ2-3	TGCAGCGTGGATCAGGGGTCAGATACGCAGTATTTT	CSVDQGSDTQYF
TRBV11-2	NA	NA	TRBJ2-5	TGTGCCAGCACACGGACAGGGAGGGAGAAGACCCAGTACTTC	CASTRTGREKTQYF
TRBV7-6	NA	NA	TRBJ2-7	TGTGCCAGCAGCTTGCTCTCGTCGGGGAAGGAGCAGTACTTC	CASSLLSSGKEQYF
TRBV27	NA	NA	TRBJ2-3	TGTGCCAGTCTCAAAAGCGGCTCTAGCACAGATACGCAGTATTTT	CASLKSGSSTDTQYF
TRBV12-5	NA	NA	TRBJ2-7	TGTGCTAGTGGTTTGGTATATCGGAGGGAACGAAGAGCCTACGAGCAGTACTTC	CASGLVYRRERRAYEQYF
TRBV7-8	NA	NA	TRBJ1-6	TGTGCCAGCAGCTTAGTCAGGGATAATTCACCCCTCCACTTT	CASSLVRDNSPLHF
TRBV27	TRBD2	NA	TRBJ2-1	TGTGCCAGCAGCCTTAGACTAGCCTCACCGCTGTACAATGAGCAGTTCTTC	CASSLRLASPLYNEQFF
TRBV2	NA	NA	TRBJ2-3	TGTGCCAGCAGTGAATGGGGCGCCGCCACATCTAGCACAGATACGCAGTATTTT	CASSEWGAATSSTDTQYF
TRBV27	NA	NA	TRBJ2-7	TGTGCCAGCAGGAATTGGGGTCGGGACGAGCAGTACTTC	CASRNWGRDEQYF
TRBV7-9	NA	NA	TRBJ2-5	TGTGCCAGCAGCTCCCACTTAAGGGACTGGCAAGAGACCCAGTACTTC	CASSSHLRDWQETQYF
TRBV20-1	NA	NA	TRBJ2-2	TGCAGTGCTAGGGTCCCGGGGACCCCGAACACCGGGGAGCTGTTTTTT	CSARVPGTPNTGELFF
TRBV29-1	TRBD2	NA	TRBJ2-3	TGCAGCGTTGGGGCCCCTCGGGGGAGGGGAGATACGCAGTATTTT	CSVGAPRGRGDTQYF
TRBV13	TRBD2	few	TRBJ2-3	TGTGCCAGCAGCTGGACTAGCGGACACACAGATACGCAGTATTTT	CASSWTSGHTDTQYF
TRBV4-2	NA	NA	TRBJ1-2	TGTGCCAGCAGCCAAAAGTGGGCCCCTCCTTACCGGTGGCAACAGAACTATGGCTACACCTTC	CASSQKWAPPYRWQQNYGYTF
TRBV11-2	TRBD2	few	TRBJ2-3	TGTGCCAGCAGCGCGGGACTAGCGGTCTCGAGGGTAGCAGATACGCAGTATTTT	CASSAGLAVSRVADTQYF
TRBV12-5	TRBD2	few	TRBJ2-4	TGTGCTAGTGGTTTGGTAGGGGGAGGACTAGCGGGAGAGAGGGCCAAAAACATTCAGTACTTC	CASGLVGGGLAGERAKNIQYF
TRBV5-1	NA	NA	TRBJ2-5	TGCGCCAGCAGCACAAACCCCAGGGTTGGAGAGACCCAGTACTTC	CASSTNPRVGETQYF
TRBV3-1	NA	NA	TRBJ2-7	TGTGCCAGCAACCAAGCAAGAGCCTCGAAGTACTTC	CASNQARASKYF
TRBV29-1	TRBD1	few	TRBJ1-1	TGCAGCGTTGATAAACAGGGGGTAGGAGCTTTCTTT	CSVDKQGVGAFF
TRBV15	TRBD1	NA	TRBJ2-2	TGTGCCACCAGTGTACATCCCGGGACAGGGGAGGCCGGGGAGCTGTTTTTT	CATSVHPGTGEAGELFF
TRBV5-5	NA	NA	TRBJ2-3	TGTGCCAGCAGCTCCGACCCTGACAGGGATACGCAGTATTTT	CASSSDPDRDTQYF
TRBV15	NA	NA	TRBJ2-3	TGTGCCACCAGCCGGGTCGGGGGGCAGGATACGCAGTATTTT	CATSRVGGQDTQYF
TRBV9	NA	NA	TRBJ2-1	TGTGCCAGCAGCGCAGCTGATAGCTGGTATGAGCAGTTCTTC	CASSAADSWYEQFF
TRBV7-2	TRBD2	NA	TRBJ2-3	TGTGCCAGCAGCTTACAGGCTAGCGGTACAGATACGCAGTATTTT	CASSLQASGTDTQYF
TRBV4-2	NA	NA	TRBJ2-1	TGTGCCAGCAGCCAAGCCCGGGGACGAAGCTCCTACAATGAGCAGTTCTTC	CASSQARGRSSYNEQFF
TRBV15	NA	NA	TRBJ1-6	TGTGCCACCAAACCGAGGGCAGGGAGTAATTCACCCCTCCACTTT	CATKPRAGSNSPLHF
TRBV4-3	TRBD2	once	TRBJ2-1	TGCGCCAGCAGCCCCTCGGGGCAGCGGGAGGTCAATGAGCAGTTCTTC	CASSPSGQREVNEQFF
TRBV12-3/TRBV12-4	NA	NA	TRBJ2-1	TGTGCCAGCAGCCCCCCCGGCCCCAGGGCCTACTCCTCCTACAATGAGCAGTTCTTC	CASSPPGPRAYSSYNEQFF
TRBV6-1	NA	NA	TRBJ2-7	TGTGCCAGCAGTGAACCGGGACAACTCCCTTACTACGAGCAGTACTTC	CASSEPGQLPYYEQYF
TRBV5-1	TRBD1	NA	TRBJ2-1	TGCGCCAGCAGCTTTTATGGACAGGGCTCCTACAATGAGCAGTTCTTC	CASSFYGQGSYNEQFF
TRBV5-6	NA	NA	TRBJ2-3	TGTGCCAGCAGCCCTCAGGAAATCACAGATACGCAGTATTTT	CASSPQEITDTQYF